A selection of T cell receptor beta chains follows, all from one sample in a study of beta chain features in type 1 diabetes. Measured with immunoSEQ multiplex PCR; TCRdb has only the in-frame clones, and not every one. The sample includes 430,000 or so clones, around 10% seen only once; the top ten take approximately 0.05%. The sample consisted of naive CD4+ T cells from blood. These receptors were taken from a woman between 18 and 30 years old in good health. The CDR3 runs from the conserved cysteine through the conserved F or W. Each record gives: D gene, J gene, CDR3 length, clone size, V gene, CDR3 DNA, CDR3 protein. The D gene is left open where the match is weak. Clone sizes are given selectively: once, few, many, or a class where the clone is expanded.

D gene: NA
J gene: TRBJ1-6
CDR3 length: 13
clone size: NA
V gene: TRBV7-2
CDR3 DNA: TGTGCCAGCAGCTTGTCCTGGAATTCACCCCTCCACTTT
CDR3 protein: CASSLSWNSPLHF

D gene: NA
J gene: TRBJ2-5
CDR3 length: 14
clone size: NA
V gene: TRBV7-9
CDR3 DNA: TGTGCCAGCAGCCCGAACGGGGAAGAAGAGACCCAGTACTTC
CDR3 protein: CASSPNGEEETQYF

D gene: NA
J gene: TRBJ1-4
CDR3 length: 13
clone size: few
V gene: TRBV4-3
CDR3 DNA: TGCGCCAGCAGCCAGGATGACAGGGAAAAACTGTTTTTT
CDR3 protein: CASSQDDREKLFF

D gene: NA
J gene: TRBJ1-1
CDR3 length: 15
clone size: NA
V gene: TRBV11-3
CDR3 DNA: TGTGCCAGCCTCCCCCAGGGGAGCTCGAACACTGAAGCTTTCTTT
CDR3 protein: CASLPQGSSNTEAFF

D gene: NA
J gene: TRBJ2-1
CDR3 length: 9
clone size: few
V gene: TRBV29-1
CDR3 DNA: TGCAGCGTTAACCATGAGCAGTTCTTC
CDR3 protein: CSVNHEQFF

D gene: NA
J gene: TRBJ1-1
CDR3 length: 17
clone size: few
V gene: TRBV9
CDR3 DNA: TGTGCCAGCAGCCCCGGGAACAGGGCCCACATGAACACTGAAGCTTTCTTT
CDR3 protein: CASSPGNRAHMNTEAFF

D gene: TRBD1
J gene: TRBJ1-1
CDR3 length: 16
clone size: once
V gene: TRBV5-7
CDR3 DNA: TGTGCCAGCAGTTTGCCGGGACAGCAACGCAACACTGAAGCTTTCTTT
CDR3 protein: CASSLPGQQRNTEAFF

D gene: NA
J gene: TRBJ1-2
CDR3 length: 14
clone size: NA
V gene: TRBV4-1
CDR3 DNA: TGCGCCAGCAGCCGGCAATGGGACGGGGTTGGCTACACCTTC
CDR3 protein: CASSRQWDGVGYTF

D gene: NA
J gene: TRBJ1-1
CDR3 length: 11
clone size: NA
V gene: TRBV29-1
CDR3 DNA: TGCAGCGTTGACCCAGGTACTGAAGCTTTCTTT
CDR3 protein: CSVDPGTEAFF

D gene: NA
J gene: TRBJ2-5
CDR3 length: 10
clone size: NA
V gene: TRBV29-1
CDR3 DNA: TGCAGCGTTGAAGCGGAGACCCAGTACTTC
CDR3 protein: CSVEAETQYF

D gene: NA
J gene: TRBJ1-6
CDR3 length: 12
clone size: NA
V gene: TRBV27
CDR3 DNA: TGTGCCAGCAGCTACACCGGGGCTTCCCTCCACTTT
CDR3 protein: CASSYTGASLHF

D gene: TRBD1
J gene: TRBJ1-2
CDR3 length: 14
clone size: few
V gene: TRBV7-8
CDR3 DNA: TGTGCCAGCAGCTTAGGGACAGGCGTCTATGGCTACACCTTC
CDR3 protein: CASSLGTGVYGYTF

D gene: NA
J gene: TRBJ2-7
CDR3 length: 14
clone size: NA
V gene: TRBV7-2
CDR3 DNA: TGTGCCAGCAGCCACCCAGGCCTCAGCTACGAGCAGTACTTC
CDR3 protein: CASSHPGLSYEQYF

D gene: TRBD2
J gene: TRBJ2-5
CDR3 length: 18
clone size: few
V gene: TRBV7-8
CDR3 DNA: TGTGCCAGCAGCTTAGGTAGAGGCGGGAGGCCGGTTCAGGAGACCCAGTACTTC
CDR3 protein: CASSLGRGGRPVQETQYF

D gene: TRBD1
J gene: TRBJ2-5
CDR3 length: 14
clone size: NA
V gene: TRBV7-2
CDR3 DNA: TGTGCCAGCAGCTTAGGAGGGACAGGCGAGACCCAGTACTTC
CDR3 protein: CASSLGGTGETQYF

D gene: NA
J gene: TRBJ1-2
CDR3 length: 14
clone size: NA
V gene: TRBV7-2
CDR3 DNA: TGTGCCAGCAGCTTGGCAGGGACCAACTATGGCTACACCTTC
CDR3 protein: CASSLAGTNYGYTF

D gene: TRBD1
J gene: TRBJ2-1
CDR3 length: 15
clone size: few
V gene: TRBV7-9
CDR3 DNA: TGTGCCAGCAGCGCCGCGGACAGGGGTGGCCATGAGCAGTTCTTC
CDR3 protein: CASSAADRGGHEQFF

D gene: TRBD2
J gene: TRBJ2-5
CDR3 length: 15
clone size: NA
V gene: TRBV25-1
CDR3 DNA: TGTGCCAGCGAGAGTAGCGGGGGATTCCAAGAGACCCAGTACTTC
CDR3 protein: CASESSGGFQETQYF

D gene: NA
J gene: TRBJ2-6
CDR3 length: 18
clone size: few
V gene: TRBV11-2
CDR3 DNA: TGTGCCAGCAGCTCCTGGCGGACGGTAATCTCTGGGGCCAACGTCCTGACTTTC
CDR3 protein: CASSSWRTVISGANVLTF

D gene: NA
J gene: TRBJ2-4
CDR3 length: 13
clone size: NA
V gene: TRBV6-5
CDR3 DNA: TGTGCCACCCGGGACTCTTCCAAAAACATTCAGTACTTC
CDR3 protein: CATRDSSKNIQYF

D gene: TRBD1
J gene: TRBJ2-3
CDR3 length: 15
clone size: NA
V gene: TRBV7-2
CDR3 DNA: TGTGCCAGCAGCTCACAGGGGTCTGGCACAGATACGCAGTATTTT
CDR3 protein: CASSSQGSGTDTQYF

D gene: NA
J gene: TRBJ1-1
CDR3 length: 11
clone size: NA
V gene: TRBV28
CDR3 DNA: TGTGCCAGCAGACACAACACTGAAGCTTTCTTT
CDR3 protein: CASRHNTEAFF

D gene: TRBD2
J gene: TRBJ2-1
CDR3 length: 11
clone size: NA
V gene: TRBV20-1
CDR3 DNA: TGCAGACGGCGGGAGCTCTATGAGCAGTTCTTC
CDR3 protein: CRRRELYEQFF

D gene: NA
J gene: TRBJ2-6
CDR3 length: 15
clone size: NA
V gene: TRBV7-9
CDR3 DNA: TGTGCCAGCAGCTTAGCTTCCTCTGGGGCCAACGTCCTGACTTTC
CDR3 protein: CASSLASSGANVLTF

D gene: TRBD1
J gene: TRBJ2-3
CDR3 length: 16
clone size: few
V gene: TRBV9
CDR3 DNA: TGTGCCAGCAGCGCCGGACAGGGGTTGAGCACAGATACGCAGTATTTT
CDR3 protein: CASSAGQGLSTDTQYF

D gene: TRBD1
J gene: TRBJ2-2
CDR3 length: 15
clone size: NA
V gene: TRBV9
CDR3 DNA: TGTGCCAGCAGCGCAAGGACAGGGGACACCGGGGAGCTGTTTTTT
CDR3 protein: CASSARTGDTGELFF

D gene: NA
J gene: TRBJ1-6
CDR3 length: 13
clone size: few
V gene: TRBV7-9
CDR3 DNA: TGTGCCAGCAGCCCCGAAAGGGGTTCACCCCTCCACTTT
CDR3 protein: CASSPERGSPLHF

D gene: TRBD1
J gene: TRBJ2-5
CDR3 length: 15
clone size: few
V gene: TRBV9
CDR3 DNA: TGTGCCAGCAGCATCAGGACAGGGGGCCAAGAGACCCAGTACTTC
CDR3 protein: CASSIRTGGQETQYF

D gene: NA
J gene: TRBJ1-1
CDR3 length: 14
clone size: few
V gene: TRBV5-6
CDR3 DNA: TGTGCCAGCAGCCGGACGGTCAGTCGGGGTGAAGCTTTCTTT
CDR3 protein: CASSRTVSRGEAFF

D gene: NA
J gene: TRBJ2-3
CDR3 length: 15
clone size: NA
V gene: TRBV10-3
CDR3 DNA: TGTGCCATCAGTGAGTCGGACGGACTCACAGATACGCAGTATTTT
CDR3 protein: CAISESDGLTDTQYF

D gene: NA
J gene: TRBJ1-2
CDR3 length: 13
clone size: NA
V gene: TRBV6-6
CDR3 DNA: TGTGCCAGCAGTTTTGGGAGTTCCTATGGCTACACCTTC
CDR3 protein: CASSFGSSYGYTF

D gene: NA
J gene: TRBJ2-1
CDR3 length: 15
clone size: few
V gene: TRBV7-9
CDR3 DNA: TGTGCCAGCAGCTTACAGGGGAATTACAACAATGAGCAGTTCTTC
CDR3 protein: CASSLQGNYNNEQFF

D gene: TRBD2
J gene: TRBJ2-1
CDR3 length: 14
clone size: once
V gene: TRBV4-3
CDR3 DNA: TGCGCCAGCAGCCGAAGTCGGGGGGGTAATGAGCAGTTCTTC
CDR3 protein: CASSRSRGGNEQFF

D gene: TRBD1
J gene: TRBJ1-5
CDR3 length: 17
clone size: few
V gene: TRBV30
CDR3 DNA: TGTGCCTGGAGTTCCGGGACAGGGACATATAGCAATCAGCCCCAGCATTTT
CDR3 protein: CAWSSGTGTYSNQPQHF

D gene: TRBD1
J gene: TRBJ2-6
CDR3 length: 18
clone size: few
V gene: TRBV7-3
CDR3 DNA: TGTGCCAGCAGCCCAGACGGGACAGGGGCCTCTGGGGCCAACGTCCTGACTTTC
CDR3 protein: CASSPDGTGASGANVLTF

D gene: NA
J gene: TRBJ2-3
CDR3 length: 14
clone size: NA
V gene: TRBV29-1
CDR3 DNA: TGCAGCGTCTCTAGGGGAAGTATCACAGATACGCAGTATTTT
CDR3 protein: CSVSRGSITDTQYF

D gene: TRBD1
J gene: TRBJ1-2
CDR3 length: 15
clone size: few
V gene: TRBV5-1
CDR3 DNA: TGCGCCAGCAGCTTGGTGGGGACAGGGAACTATGGCTACACCTTC
CDR3 protein: CASSLVGTGNYGYTF

D gene: TRBD1
J gene: TRBJ2-3
CDR3 length: 14
clone size: few
V gene: TRBV27
CDR3 DNA: TGTGCCAGCAGTTTACGGGACAGGGCCGATACGCAGTATTTT
CDR3 protein: CASSLRDRADTQYF

D gene: TRBD1
J gene: TRBJ2-3
CDR3 length: 13
clone size: few
V gene: TRBV2
CDR3 DNA: TGTGCCAGACAAGACAGGGGGGCAGATACGCAGTATTTT
CDR3 protein: CARQDRGADTQYF

D gene: NA
J gene: TRBJ2-3
CDR3 length: 15
clone size: few
V gene: TRBV7-8
CDR3 DNA: TGTGCCAGCAGCTTAGCGGCTTCGAGCACAGATACGCAGTATTTT
CDR3 protein: CASSLAASSTDTQYF

D gene: NA
J gene: TRBJ2-3
CDR3 length: 18
clone size: few
V gene: TRBV28
CDR3 DNA: TGTGCCAGCAGTTTATTTAGGAAGAGGGACCTCGGCAGCGATACGCAGTATTTT
CDR3 protein: CASSLFRKRDLGSDTQYF